Only a few counts were recorded for the clone carrying this T cell receptor (beta chain). The J segment lost 10 bases and the V segment lost 5 bases, leaving 11 bases of the junction unmatched. The CDR3 runs 15 residues. Germline V lookup: CDR1 SGHTA, CDR2 FQGTGA. The data originate from a study of T-cell memory formation after mild COVID-19. TCRdb itself ran the 5' RACE reads through MiXCR, one entry per CDR3 protein. The table shows 170,000 or so distinct CDR3 sequences, with around a third occurring only once. What was sequenced was PBMCs or a T cell subset sorted from them (not recorded which). This TCR derives from an adult woman who had mild COVID-19 (a few samples of this study predate the infection). Cell type and time point are not known. J is TRBJ2-2 and V is TRBV7-3; 9 nucleotides line up with TRBD2. CDR3 bases: TGTGCCAGCAGCCCAAAGGGGCTAGCGGGAACGGAGCTGTTTTTT. Its translation: CASSPKGLAGTELFF.